This entry features one TCR beta chain sequence. Antigen unknown. The sample belongs to a study of OX40 agonist ivuxolimab in advanced cancers. On the study more broadly: Patients were treated with intravenous ivuxolimab, dosed at 0.01 to 10 mg/kg and infused every 2 weeks.

Only in-frame clones appear in the TCRdb table, and some are missing; sequencing was by immunoSEQ multiplex PCR. The data hold more than 65,000 clones, with 75% to 90% observed a single time. V lost 2 bases, J lost 1 base, and 18 bases lay in between. Germline values: CDR1 MRHNA, CDR2 SNTAGT. The CDR3 sequence is 18 residues long. Study-level results: The study observed clonal expansion of CD4+ and CD8+ blood T cells by week 6 at 0.1 to 3.0 mg/kg.

This specimen consisted of CD4+ or CD8+ T cells sorted from blood, obtained in a trial of the OX40 agonist ivuxolimab. V gene TRBV6-4 combines with J gene TRBJ1-3, with D maybe TRBD1 (6 bases). The source of this sequence is an adult with an advanced solid tumor such as melanoma, head and neck, liver or kidney cancer. CDR3 residues: CASSDRDEFRGSGNTIYF. The CDR3 DNA reads TGTGCCAGCAGTGACCGCGATGAGTTCAGGGGATCTGGAAACACCATATATTTT.